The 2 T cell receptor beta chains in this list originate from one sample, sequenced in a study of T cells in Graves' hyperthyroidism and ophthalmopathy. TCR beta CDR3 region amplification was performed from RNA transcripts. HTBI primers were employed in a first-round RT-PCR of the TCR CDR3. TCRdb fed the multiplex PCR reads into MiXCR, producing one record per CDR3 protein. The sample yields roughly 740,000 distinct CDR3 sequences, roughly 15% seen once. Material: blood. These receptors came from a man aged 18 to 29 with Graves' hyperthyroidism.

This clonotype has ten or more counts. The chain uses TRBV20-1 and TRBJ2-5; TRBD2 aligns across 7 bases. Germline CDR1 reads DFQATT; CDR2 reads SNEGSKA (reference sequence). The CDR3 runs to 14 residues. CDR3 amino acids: CSARRGSGWETQYF. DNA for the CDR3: TGCAGCGCAAGACGCGGGAGTGGGTGGGAGACCCAGTACTTC.

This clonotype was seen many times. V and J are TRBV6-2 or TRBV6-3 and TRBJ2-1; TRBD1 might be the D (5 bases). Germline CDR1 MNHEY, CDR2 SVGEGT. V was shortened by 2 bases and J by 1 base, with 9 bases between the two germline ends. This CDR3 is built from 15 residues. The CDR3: CASSYIDSSYNEQFF. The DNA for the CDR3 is TGTGCCAGCAGTTACATTGACAGTTCCTACAATGAGCAGTTCTTC.